Sequencing of this T cell receptor beta chain was carried out in a study of T cells after yellow fever vaccination. A process of 5'RACE template switching, which added a universal primer site and UMIs, was used to make TCR cDNA. TCRdb re-called the 5' RACE reads with MiXCR, one entry per CDR3 protein. Seen here are 40,000 to 50,000 distinct CDR3 sequences, over 5.5% observed once, and the top ten hold less than 11%. The sample holds many counts of this clonotype. Whole-study findings and limits: Weaker overall, the secondary response nonetheless peaked faster (day 5 versus 15).

V was clipped by 6 bases and J by 0 bases, with 8 bases between them. Germline V gene sequence: CDR1 SQVTM, CDR2 ANQGSEA. This CDR3 is built from 13 residues. This receptor was taken from a man aged 25-45 years who received the YFV17D yellow fever vaccine. The input for sequencing was PBMCs, either bulk or a sorted T-cell subset (CD4+, CD8+, memory, or dextramer-sorted; not recorded which), taken 45 days after the yellow fever booster vaccination. The chain has TRBV29-1 and TRBJ2-2; D might be TRBD1 or TRBD2, each matching 5 bases. As DNA, the CDR3 is TGCAGCGTCGAGGGACCGAACACCGGGGAGCTGTTTTTT. Translation: CSVEGPNTGELFF.